This T cell receptor beta chain was retrieved from a study of cytomegalovirus exposure and HLA in healthy donors. PCR involved 60 Vbeta and 13 Jbeta primers. Profiling relied on immunoSEQ multiplex PCR, and the TCRdb table lists in-frame clones only, not all of them. This sample carries more than 140,000 clones, 64% of them seen once, and the ten largest clones take 2.5% to 3.5%. CDR3 length equals 15 residues. Trimming took 5 bases from V and 6 from J, leaving 17 bases between them. CDR1 and CDR2 from the germline V gene are SGHRS and YFSETQ. Material: PBMCs. The clonotype comes from a woman in her thirties in good health and CMV-seropositive. V and J are TRBV5-1 and TRBJ2-2; D possibly corresponds to TRBD1 (6 bases). DNA of the CDR3: TGCGCCAGCAGGCTGGGGTCACAGGGAGCCGGGGAGCTGTTTTTT. Translated, it gives CASRLGSQGAGELFF.